This TCR beta chain came from a study of T cell changes during pregnancy in multiple sclerosis. Germline V gene data show CDR1 as LGHNA and CDR2 as YNFKEQ. The CDR3 has 21 amino acids. The V gene end was trimmed by 0 bases and the J gene end by 0 bases; junction bases not matched to a gene: 16. TCRdb's copy holds only in-frame clones and misses some; the assay was immunoSEQ multiplex PCR. The table includes 45,000 or so clones, approximately 91% detected once. This TCR came from a female donor with multiple sclerosis, enrolled in a pregnancy study. The sequenced material came from PBMCs (not recorded whether the cells were cultured). This chain uses TRBV4-2 with TRBJ2-3, with 9 positions matching TRBD2. DNA for the CDR3: TGTGCCAGCAGCCAAGACGAGGTGGCTAGCGGGAAGCTACTTAGCACAGATACGCAGTATTTT. It specifies CASSQDEVASGKLLSTDTQYF.